Listed here are 14 T cell receptor beta chains from one sample, sequenced in a study of radiotherapy plus CTLA-4 blockade in lung cancer. The protocol was immunoSEQ multiplex PCR, while the TCRdb copy is restricted to in-frame clones and leaves out a portion. The sample comprises some 78,000 clones, around 87% of which are singletons, and around 0.87% rests with the top ten. Sequenced here: peripheral blood, sampled from a patient treated with radiotherapy plus ipilimumab. These TCRs come from a human donor with non-small cell lung cancer who had stable disease on radiotherapy plus ipilimumab.

This clone appeared once. The chain couples TRBV7-2 to TRBJ1-6; no firm D call. This CDR3 spans 14 amino acids. V was trimmed by 6 bases and J by 2 bases, leaving 8 bases between them. Per germline, CDR1 SGHTA and CDR2 FQGNSA. The CDR3 region has the DNA TGTGCCAGCAGTGGAGGGCCCTATAATTCACCCCTCCACTTT. The encoded protein is CASSGGPYNSPLHF.

The chain links TRBV7-3 to TRBJ2-3, with TRBD2 as a possible D gene (5 bases). CDR1 is SGHTA and CDR2 is FQGTGA in the germline V gene. The CDR3 is 15 amino acids. Trimming removed 7 bases at V and 0 bases at J, with 14 bases between. As DNA, the CDR3 is TGTGCCAGCACCCGCAGCGGTTTTAGCACAGATACGCAGTATTTT. It codes for CASTRSGFSTDTQYF.

J is TRBJ1-1 and V is TRBV18, with D possibly matching TRBD1 (6 bases). V was trimmed by 2 bases and J by 4 bases, leaving 14 bases between them. The CDR3 covers 15 residues. The V gene's germline CDR1 is KGHSH and CDR2 LQKENI. The DNA of the CDR3 is TGTGCCAGCTCACCAGTGGGGGGCCTCGGCACTGAAGCTTTCTTT. This translates into CASSPVGGLGTEAFF.

This chain connects TRBV15 to TRBJ2-5, with D maybe TRBD2 (5 bases). The germline gives CDR1 LNHNV, CDR2 YYDKDF (reference sequence). The CDR3 spans 14 residues. V was clipped by 0 bases and J by 5 bases, with 10 bases between them. CDR3 DNA: TGTGCCACCAGCAGAGAACTAGAGGAGGAGACCCAGTACTTC. Translated: CATSRELEEETQYF.

The chain uses TRBV28 and TRBJ1-3, with 7 bases that match TRBD1. This CDR3 region has 19 residues. Germline CDR1 reads MDHEN; CDR2 reads SYDVKM. Losses at the gene ends were 1 base for V and 4 bases for J; bases not matched to a gene: 16. Written as DNA, the CDR3 is TGTGCCAGCAGTTTATCGTCCTTGGCAGGGGGGACGGAGGGAAACACCATATATTTT. It specifies CASSLSSLAGGTEGNTIYF.

V and J are TRBV30 and TRBJ1-2, with D possibly TRBD1 on 6 matching bases. CDR1 and CDR2 from the germline V gene are GTSNPN and SVGIG (reference sequence). The CDR3 sequence is 15 residues long. Trimming shortened V by 0 bases and J by 4 bases, and 15 bases separated the two germline ends. CDR3 protein: CAWSVPKGGSYGYTF. The CDR3 nucleotides read TGTGCCTGGAGTGTACCGAAGGGGGGGTCCTATGGCTACACCTTC.

Only one count was recorded for this clone. V is TRBV19 and J is TRBJ1-5, with D unresolved. The CDR3 consists of 14 residues. Germline V lookup: CDR1 LNHDA, CDR2 SQIVND (reference sequence). V was pared by 3 bases and J by 4 bases, with 10 bases between. The CDR3 here is CASSMQAGNQPQHF. CDR3 nucleotide sequence: TGTGCCAGTAGTATGCAGGCGGGGAATCAGCCCCAGCATTTT.

V is TRBV5-8 and J is TRBJ2-1; D gene ambiguous. V lost 4 bases and J lost 7, with 3 bases in between. CDR3 length: 10 residues. Germline lookup yields CDR1 SGHTS and CDR2 YDEGEE. This chain's CDR3 is CASSRNEQFF. DNA of the CDR3: TGTGCCAGCAGCCGGAATGAGCAGTTCTTC.

The CDR3 region has the DNA TGTGCCAGCAGCTTGGCCAAGCAGGCTGGTGAAAAACTGTTTTTT. As protein: CASSLAKQAGEKLFF. The V gene is TRBV5-6, the J gene TRBJ1-4; no reliable D call. V lost 0 bases, J lost 7 bases, and 13 bases lay in between. CDR3 length: 15 amino acids. Germline lookup yields CDR1 SGHDT and CDR2 YYEEEE.

This clone was detected a few times. This chain uses TRBV6-4 with TRBJ1-4; D may be TRBD1 (6 bases). The CDR3 runs 14 residues. V was shortened by 1 base and J by 6 bases, with 9 bases between the two germline ends. Germline V CDR1 and CDR2: MRHNA, SNTAGT. CDR3 DNA: TGTGCCAGCAGTGACTTCCCAGGGGATGAAAAACTGTTTTTT. Translated: CASSDFPGDEKLFF.

The chain couples TRBV4-2 to TRBJ2-1, with a tentative D call TRBD2 (6 bases). The germline V gene encodes CDR1 LGHNA and CDR2 YNFKEQ. V lost 5 bases, J lost 15 bases, and 14 bases lay in between. This CDR3 has 11 residues. The CDR3 region is CASSYGTAPFF. CDR3 coding DNA: TGTGCCAGCAGCTACGGGACTGCACCGTTCTTC.

CDR3 region: CASSRDASSGANVLTF. In DNA form, the CDR3 reads TGTGCCAGCAGTCGGGACGCCTCCTCTGGGGCCAACGTCCTGACTTTC. This chain uses TRBV2 with TRBJ2-6; either TRBD1 or TRBD2 may fit D (5 bases each). Germline V gives CDR1 SNHLY, CDR2 FYNNEI. Trimming removed 5 bases at V and 0 bases at J, with 11 bases between. The CDR3 length is 16 residues.

J is TRBJ2-1 and V is TRBV28; TRBD1 matches 9 bases. V was pared by 6 bases and J by 4 bases, with 7 bases of the junction left unmatched. Germline CDR1 reads MDHEN; CDR2 reads SYDVKM. This CDR3 has 15 residues. The CDR3 loop is CASSATGGHYNEQFF. The CDR3 DNA is TGTGCCAGCAGCGCCACAGGGGGCCATTACAATGAGCAGTTCTTC.

V usage is TRBV30 and J usage is TRBJ2-4, with 10 nucleotides matching TRBD2. V shed 2 bases, J shed 9 bases, and the junction held 7 bases outside the gene matches. This CDR3 is 14 amino acids long. Germline V lookup: CDR1 GTSNPN, CDR2 SVGIG (reference sequence). CDR3 sequence: CAWSYNSGGSIQYF. CDR3 DNA: TGTGCCTGGAGTTATAATAGCGGGGGGAGCATTCAGTACTTC.